The sequence of this T cell receptor (beta chain) was determined in a study of T cell responses to AZD1222 COVID-19 vaccine. Broader study findings: None of the repertoires were sampled until the peak T cell response had passed.

On this clone: What it recognizes is unknown.

Per germline, CDR1 SGHTA and CDR2 FQGNSA. This CDR3 is 15 amino acids long. J gave up 1 base and V 5 bases, and 6 bases lay outside the gene matches. Produced via immunoSEQ multiplex PCR; TCRdb's table is partial and in-frame only. The sample yields about 180,000 clones, around 90% seen once. Source: peripheral blood, taken on day 0 of AZD1222 vaccination. The gene calls are TRBV7-2 and TRBJ1-2; TRBD1 matches 8 bases. The TCR was taken from an adult in good health. The CDR3 sequence is CASSLWDRNNYGYTF. For the CDR3, the DNA is TGTGCCAGCAGCCTTTGGGACAGGAATAACTATGGCTACACCTTC.